Listed below are T cell receptor beta chains from one sample, sequenced in a study of response to subunit inactivated influenza vaccine. MiXCR was run by TCRdb on the RT-PCR reads, yielding one entry per CDR3 protein. The sample consists of over 800,000 distinct CDR3 sequences, over 20% of them appearing once. The source was PBMCs from blood, collected more than 4 days after vaccination. Every receptor here comes from a man aged 45-60 years who received an inactivated influenza vaccine. The CDR3 runs from the conserved cysteine through the conserved F or W. Each record gives: J gene, D gene, V gene, clone size, CDR3 protein, CDR3 DNA. The D gene is left open where the match is weak. Size tells how often a clone was seen (once, few, many) or the class of an expanded clone, and some rows leave it out.

>TRBJ2-5|-|TRBV11-2|-
CASSLNNRQETQYF
TGTGCCAGCAGCTTAAACAACAGGCAAGAGACCCAGTACTTC
>TRBJ2-3|TRBD2|TRBV4-1|few
CASSQDPASGGAVTDTQYF
TGCGCCAGCAGCCAAGATCCGGCTAGCGGGGGGGCGGTCACAGATACGCAGTATTTT
>TRBJ1-3|-|TRBV27|few
CASRPTVLGNTIYF
TGTGCCAGCCGCCCGACAGTACTTGGAAACACCATATATTTT
>TRBJ1-2|-|TRBV11-2|few
CASSLDTPLPNYGYTF
TGTGCCAGCAGCTTAGACACTCCTCTTCCTAACTATGGCTACACCTTC
>TRBJ1-4|-|TRBV29-1|few
CSVEERGRFNEKLFF
TGCAGCGTTGAAGAAAGGGGACGGTTTAATGAAAAACTGTTTTTT
>TRBJ2-1|-|TRBV4-3|-
CASSQQGTGQFF
TGCGCCAGCAGCCAACAGGGAACGGGGCAGTTCTTC
>TRBJ2-5|-|TRBV24-1|-
CATSDLTNYQETQYF
TGTGCCACCAGTGATTTGACCAACTACCAAGAGACCCAGTACTTC
>TRBJ1-1|-|TRBV3-1|few
CASSHRGLGAEAFF
TGTGCCAGCAGCCACAGGGGCTTGGGCGCTGAAGCTTTCTTT
>TRBJ2-3|-|TRBV7-8|many
CASSLVRAGRDTQYF
TGTGCCAGCAGCTTAGTAAGGGCGGGTCGAGATACGCAGTATTTT
>TRBJ2-4|-|TRBV13|few
CASSIRVWGNIQYF
TGTGCCAGCAGCATCAGGGTCTGGGGGAACATTCAGTACTTC
>TRBJ2-7|TRBD2|TRBV13|-
CASSRLTSGGAKSLSGRFYEQYF
TGTGCCAGCAGCCGACTCACTAGCGGGGGGGCCAAATCTCTTAGTGGGCGATTCTACGAGCAGTACTTC
>TRBJ2-2|TRBD2|TRBV9|few
CASSGTKTSNTGELFF
TGTGCCAGTAGCGGGACTAAAACCTCGAACACCGGGGAGCTGTTTTTT
>TRBJ2-2|-|TRBV7-2|few
CASSLQAGAQFGELFF
TGTGCCAGCAGCTTACAGGCAGGGGCTCAATTCGGGGAGCTGTTTTTT
>TRBJ2-3|-|TRBV7-9|-
CAGSFSSGGGTDTQYF
TGTGCCGGCAGCTTCTCAAGTGGCGGGGGCACAGATACGCAGTATTTT
>TRBJ2-2|-|TRBV18|-
CASSPVSYTGELFF
TGTGCCAGCTCACCAGTCAGCTACACCGGGGAGCTGTTTTTT
>TRBJ1-5|-|TRBV7-2|-
CASSLAGGVNQPQHF
TGTGCCAGCAGCTTAGCGGGGGGGGTCAATCAGCCCCAGCATTTT
>TRBJ2-5|-|TRBV25-1|-
CASSFSARGETQYF
TGTGCCAGCAGTTTCTCGGCTAGGGGAGAGACCCAGTACTTC
>TRBJ1-1|-|TRBV12-3/TRBV12-4|few
CATSHPGAVFGTEAFF
TGTGCCACCAGCCACCCGGGGGCCGTTTTCGGCACTGAAGCTTTCTTT
>TRBJ1-2|-|TRBV10-3|-
CAISESGRDGYGYTF
TGTGCCATCAGTGAGTCAGGGAGGGACGGCTATGGCTACACCTTC
>TRBJ1-5|TRBD1|TRBV20-1|-
CSAIQGPRNQPQHF
TGCAGTGCAATACAGGGGCCCAGAAATCAGCCCCAGCATTTT
>TRBJ2-1|TRBD1|TRBV20-1|-
CCARDLRFGTGYNEQFF
TGCTGTGCTAGAGATCTGAGGTTTGGGACAGGGTACAATGAGCAGTTCTTC
>TRBJ1-1|-|TRBV27|-
CASSPTLGEALF
TGTGCCAGCAGTCCAACGTTGGGCGAAGCTTTGTTT
>TRBJ1-6|-|TRBV5-1|few
CASSPEGHNSPLHF
TGCGCCAGCAGCCCGGAAGGGCATAATTCACCCCTCCACTTT
>TRBJ2-3|TRBD1|TRBV6-1|few
CASSPRTGVTDTQYF
TGTGCCAGCAGTCCGAGGACAGGGGTCACAGATACGCAGTATTTT
>TRBJ1-2|-|TRBV2|few
CASRYQGRTYGYTF
TGTGCCAGCAGGTACCAAGGGCGGACCTATGGCTACACCTTC
>TRBJ2-7|TRBD1|TRBV20-1|few
CSAEERDSSYEQYF
TGCAGTGCCGAAGAAAGGGACAGTTCCTACGAGCAGTACTTC
>TRBJ1-5|TRBD1|TRBV10-3|few
CAISDQDRGSNQPQHF
TGTGCCATCAGTGATCAGGACAGGGGGAGCAATCAGCCCCAGCATTTT
>TRBJ2-1|TRBD2|TRBV29-1|many
CSVDASGSYNEQFF
TGCAGCGTTGACGCTAGCGGCTCCTACAATGAGCAGTTCTTC
>TRBJ2-1|TRBD2|TRBV4-3|many
CASSQTLAENYNEQFF
TGCGCCAGCAGCCAAACTCTAGCGGAGAACTACAATGAGCAGTTCTTC
>TRBJ2-2|-|TRBV5-1|many
CASLAGGNTGELFF
TGCGCCAGCTTAGCTGGTGGTAACACCGGGGAGCTGTTTTTT
>TRBJ2-3|TRBD1|TRBV11-2|many
CASSLLGDRWGRTDTQYF
TGTGCCAGCAGCCTCTTAGGGGACAGGTGGGGCCGCACAGATACGCAGTATTTT
>TRBJ1-4|-|TRBV20-1|-
CSARAIGGEKLFF
TGCAGTGCTAGAGCGATCGGAGGTGAAAAACTGTTTTTT
>TRBJ2-7|TRBD2|TRBV4-3|-
CASSPNPWGGEQYF
TGCGCCAGCAGCCCGAACCCATGGGGGGGGGAGCAGTACTTC